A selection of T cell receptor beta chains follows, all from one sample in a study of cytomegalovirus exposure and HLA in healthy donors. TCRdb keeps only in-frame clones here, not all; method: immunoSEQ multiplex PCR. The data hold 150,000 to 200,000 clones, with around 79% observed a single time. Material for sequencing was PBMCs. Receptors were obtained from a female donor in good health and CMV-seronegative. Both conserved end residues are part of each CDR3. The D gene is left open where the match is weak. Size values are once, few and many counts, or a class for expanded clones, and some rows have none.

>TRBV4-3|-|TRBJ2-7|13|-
CASSQVPQGEQYF
TGCGCCAGCAGCCAGGTGCCCCAGGGCGAGCAGTACTTC
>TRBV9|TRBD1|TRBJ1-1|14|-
CASSAGTGITEAFF
TGTGCCAGCAGCGCCGGGACAGGGATAACTGAAGCTTTCTTT
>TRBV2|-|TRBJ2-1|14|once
CASTAGRGYNEQFF
TGTGCCAGCACCGCCGGTCGGGGTTACAATGAGCAGTTCTTC
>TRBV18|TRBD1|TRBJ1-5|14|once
CASSQGAQGQPQHF
TGTGCCAGCTCACAGGGGGCACAGGGGCAGCCCCAGCATTTT
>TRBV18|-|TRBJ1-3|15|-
CASSTPGGSGNTIYF
TGTGCCAGCTCAACCCCTGGAGGGTCTGGAAACACCATATATTTT
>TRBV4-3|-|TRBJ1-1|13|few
CASSQGQGTEAFF
TGCGCCAGCAGCCAGGGGCAGGGCACTGAAGCTTTCTTT
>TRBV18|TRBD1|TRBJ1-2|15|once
CASSLMKGQTYGYTF
TGTGCCAGCTCACTCATGAAGGGACAGACCTATGGCTACACCTTC
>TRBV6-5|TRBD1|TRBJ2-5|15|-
CASSYAGTEQETQYF
TGTGCCAGCAGTTACGCCGGGACAGAGCAAGAGACCCAGTACTTC
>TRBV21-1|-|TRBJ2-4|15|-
CASSKKATSGAIQYF
TGTGCCAGCAGCAAAAAGGCGACTAGCGGGGCCATTCAGTACTTC
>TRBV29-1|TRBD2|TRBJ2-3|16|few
CSVGTSGGALTDTQYF
TGCAGCGTTGGGACTAGCGGGGGGGCTCTCACAGATACGCAGTATTTT
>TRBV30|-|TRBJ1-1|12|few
CAWRDSSSRAFF
TGTGCCTGGAGGGACAGTTCTTCTAGAGCTTTCTTT
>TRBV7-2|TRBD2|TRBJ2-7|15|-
CASSLERGSPYEQYF
TGTGCCAGCAGCTTAGAGCGGGGGTCCCCCTACGAGCAGTACTTC
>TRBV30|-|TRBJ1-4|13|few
CAWSVRSGGELFF
TGTGCCTGGAGTGTAAGGTCCGGCGGTGAACTGTTTTTT
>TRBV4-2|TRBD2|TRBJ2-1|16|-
CASSQGGSGREDEQFF
TGTGCCAGCAGCCAAGGTGGTAGCGGGAGAGAGGATGAGCAGTTCTTC
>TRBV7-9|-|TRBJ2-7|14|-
CASSSSLEPYEQYF
TGTGCCAGCAGCTCAAGCCTGGAGCCCTACGAGCAGTACTTC
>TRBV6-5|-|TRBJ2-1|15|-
CASRFKGNSYNEQFF
TGTGCCAGCAGGTTTAAGGGGAACTCCTACAATGAGCAGTTCTTC
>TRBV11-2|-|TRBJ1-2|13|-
CASSPGGTGGYTF
TGTGCCAGCAGCCCCGGGGGGACGGGTGGCTACACCTTC
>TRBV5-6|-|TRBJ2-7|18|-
CASSRHTGGGPSPVGQYF
TGTGCCAGCAGCCGACACACCGGGGGAGGTCCATCCCCCGTGGGGCAGTACTTC
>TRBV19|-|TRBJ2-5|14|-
CASSIRTSWETQYF
TGTGCCAGTAGTATTCGCACTAGTTGGGAGACCCAGTACTTC
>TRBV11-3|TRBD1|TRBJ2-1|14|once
CASSSGTGTREQFF
TGTGCCAGCAGCTCCGGGACAGGAACTCGCGAGCAGTTCTTC